The entry below gives a single TCR beta chain sequence along with its context. The data are from a study of brain T cells in children with intractable seizures. Using immunoSEQ multiplex PCR, the repertoire was profiled, and TCRdb retains in-frame clones only, with some absent. Of 300,000 to 400,000 clones in the sample, 93% were seen once. The sample's time point: blood from clinic visit 5 months post-surgery; TSC patient then seizure free. Unmatched junction bases numbered 6, after V lost 7 bases and J lost 0 bases. Germline loops: CDR1 MNHEY, CDR2 SVGAGI. CDR3 length: 14 amino acids. This chain uses TRBV6-5 with TRBJ2-7; TRBD2 matches 7 bases. This TCR was sampled from a boy under two years old with tuberous sclerosis and intractable seizures. This specimen consisted of peripheral blood, obtained more than 4 months after surgery. The CDR3 DNA follows: TGTGCCAGCACCATGTGGGGGGGCTCCTACGAGCAGTACTTC. It codes for CASTMWGGSYEQYF.